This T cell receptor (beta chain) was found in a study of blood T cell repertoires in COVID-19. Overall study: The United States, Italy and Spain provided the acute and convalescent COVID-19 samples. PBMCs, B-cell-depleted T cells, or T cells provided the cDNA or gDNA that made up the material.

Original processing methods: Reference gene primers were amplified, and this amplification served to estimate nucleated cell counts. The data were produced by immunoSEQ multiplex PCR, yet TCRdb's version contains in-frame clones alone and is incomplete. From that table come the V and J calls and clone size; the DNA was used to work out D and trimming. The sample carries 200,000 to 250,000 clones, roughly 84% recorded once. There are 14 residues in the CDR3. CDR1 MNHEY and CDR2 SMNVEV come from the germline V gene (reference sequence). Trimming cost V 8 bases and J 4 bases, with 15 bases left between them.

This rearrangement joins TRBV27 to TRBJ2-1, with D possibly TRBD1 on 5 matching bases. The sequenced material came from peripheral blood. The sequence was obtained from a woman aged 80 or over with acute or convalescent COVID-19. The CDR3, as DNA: TGTGCCAGCTCCGACCAGGGTTTTTACAATGAGCAGTTCTTC. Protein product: CASSDQGFYNEQFF.